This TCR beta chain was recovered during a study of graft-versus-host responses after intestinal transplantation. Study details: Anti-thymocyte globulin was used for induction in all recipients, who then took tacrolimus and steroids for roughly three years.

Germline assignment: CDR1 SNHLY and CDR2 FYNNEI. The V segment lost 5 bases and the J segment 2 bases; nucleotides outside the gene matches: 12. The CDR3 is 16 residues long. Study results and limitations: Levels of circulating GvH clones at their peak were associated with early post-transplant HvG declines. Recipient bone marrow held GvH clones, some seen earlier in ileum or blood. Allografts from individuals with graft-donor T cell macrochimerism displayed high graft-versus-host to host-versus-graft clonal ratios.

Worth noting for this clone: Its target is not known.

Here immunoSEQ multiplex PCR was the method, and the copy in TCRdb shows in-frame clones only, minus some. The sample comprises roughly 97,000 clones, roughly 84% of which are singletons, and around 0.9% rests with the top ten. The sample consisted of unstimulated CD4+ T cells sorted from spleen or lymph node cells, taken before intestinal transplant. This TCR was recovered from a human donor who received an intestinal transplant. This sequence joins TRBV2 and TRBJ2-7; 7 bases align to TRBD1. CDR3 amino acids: CASSTEGGQRPYEQYF. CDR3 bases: TGTGCCAGCAGTACTGAAGGGGGACAGCGCCCCTACGAGCAGTACTTC.